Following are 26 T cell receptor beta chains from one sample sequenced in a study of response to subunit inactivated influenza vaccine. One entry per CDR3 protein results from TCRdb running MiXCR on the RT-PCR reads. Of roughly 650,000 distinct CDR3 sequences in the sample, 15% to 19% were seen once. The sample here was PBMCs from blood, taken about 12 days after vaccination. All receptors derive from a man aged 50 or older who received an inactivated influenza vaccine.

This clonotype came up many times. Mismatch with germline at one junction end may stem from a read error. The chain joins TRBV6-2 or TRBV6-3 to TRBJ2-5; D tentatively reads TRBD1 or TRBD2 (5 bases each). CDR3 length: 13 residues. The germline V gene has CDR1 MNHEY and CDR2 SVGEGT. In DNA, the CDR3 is TGTGCCAGCAGTCGCCGGGACCCTACCCTGTCGAACTTC. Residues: CASSRRDPTLSNF.

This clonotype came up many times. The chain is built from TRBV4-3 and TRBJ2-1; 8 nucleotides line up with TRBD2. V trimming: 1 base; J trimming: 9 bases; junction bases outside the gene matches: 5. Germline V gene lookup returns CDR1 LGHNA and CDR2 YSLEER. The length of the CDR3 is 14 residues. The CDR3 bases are TGCGCCAGCAGCCAAGGTTTAGCGGGAAGTGAGCAGTTCTTC. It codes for CASSQGLAGSEQFF.

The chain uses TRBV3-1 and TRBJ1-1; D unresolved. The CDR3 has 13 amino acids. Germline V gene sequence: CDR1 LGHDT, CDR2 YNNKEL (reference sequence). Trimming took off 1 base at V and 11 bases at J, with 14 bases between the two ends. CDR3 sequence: CASSQVTRREAFF. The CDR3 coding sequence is TGTGCCAGCAGCCAAGTGACACGAAGGGAGGCTTTCTTT.

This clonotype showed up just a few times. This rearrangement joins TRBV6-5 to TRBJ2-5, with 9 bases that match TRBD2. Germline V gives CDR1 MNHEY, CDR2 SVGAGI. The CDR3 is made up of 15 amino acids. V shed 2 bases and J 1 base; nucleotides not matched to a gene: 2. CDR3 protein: CASSYPSGVQETQYF. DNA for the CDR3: TGTGCCAGCAGTTACCCTAGCGGGGTCCAAGAGACCCAGTACTTC.

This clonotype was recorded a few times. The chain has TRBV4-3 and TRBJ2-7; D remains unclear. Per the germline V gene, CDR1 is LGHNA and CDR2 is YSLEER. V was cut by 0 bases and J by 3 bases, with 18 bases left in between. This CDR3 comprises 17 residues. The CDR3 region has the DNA TGCGCCAGCAGCCAAGAAGGTTGGCCAGAATCTAACTACGAGCAGTACTTC. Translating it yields CASSQEGWPESNYEQYF.

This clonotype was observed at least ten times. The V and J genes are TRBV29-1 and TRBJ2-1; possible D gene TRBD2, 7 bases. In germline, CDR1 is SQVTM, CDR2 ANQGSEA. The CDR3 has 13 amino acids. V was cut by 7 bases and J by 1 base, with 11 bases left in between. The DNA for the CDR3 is TGCAGCGGGGGGGGCAGATCCTACAATGAGCAGTTCTTC. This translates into CSGGGRSYNEQFF.

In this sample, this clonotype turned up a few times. The CDR3 sequence is CASSLYPGTGSEAFF. DNA for the CDR3: TGTGCCAGCAGTTTATACCCCGGGACAGGGTCTGAAGCTTTCTTT. The chain carries TRBV27 and TRBJ1-1; 9 bases match TRBD1. Germline-derived CDR1 and CDR2 are MNHEY and SMNVEV (reference sequence). This CDR3 comprises 15 residues. Unmatched junction bases numbered 6, after V lost 1 base and J lost 6 bases.

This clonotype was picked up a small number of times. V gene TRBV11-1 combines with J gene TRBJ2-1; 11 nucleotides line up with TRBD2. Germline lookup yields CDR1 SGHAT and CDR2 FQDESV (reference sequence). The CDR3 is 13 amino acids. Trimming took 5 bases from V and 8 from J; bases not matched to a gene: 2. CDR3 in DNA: TGTGCCAGCAGCGGGGGACTAGCGGATGAGCAGTTCTTC. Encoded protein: CASSGGLADEQFF.

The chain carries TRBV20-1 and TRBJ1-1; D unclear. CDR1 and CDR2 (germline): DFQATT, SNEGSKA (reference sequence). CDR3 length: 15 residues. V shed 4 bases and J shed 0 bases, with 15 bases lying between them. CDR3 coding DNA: TGCAGTGCTACACAGAAAGGACGGATGAACACTGAAGCTTTCTTT. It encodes CSATQKGRMNTEAFF.

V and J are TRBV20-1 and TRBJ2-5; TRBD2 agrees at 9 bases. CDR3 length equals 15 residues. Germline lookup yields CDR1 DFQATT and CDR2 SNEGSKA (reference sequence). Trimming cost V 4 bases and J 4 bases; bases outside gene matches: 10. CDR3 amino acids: CSAKDLAGVRETQYF. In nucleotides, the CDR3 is TGCAGTGCTAAAGATTTAGCGGGAGTTAGAGAGACCCAGTACTTC.

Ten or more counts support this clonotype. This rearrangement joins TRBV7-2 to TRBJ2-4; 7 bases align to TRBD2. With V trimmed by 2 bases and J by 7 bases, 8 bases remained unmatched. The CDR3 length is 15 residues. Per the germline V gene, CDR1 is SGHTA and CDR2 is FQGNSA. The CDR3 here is CASSLQGGYGNIQYF. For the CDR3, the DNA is TGTGCCAGCAGCTTACAGGGAGGGTATGGCAACATTCAGTACTTC.

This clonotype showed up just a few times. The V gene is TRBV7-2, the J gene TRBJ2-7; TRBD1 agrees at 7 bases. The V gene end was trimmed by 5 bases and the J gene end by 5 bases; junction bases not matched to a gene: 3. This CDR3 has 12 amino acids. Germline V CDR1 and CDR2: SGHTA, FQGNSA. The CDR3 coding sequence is TGTGCCAGCAGCAGGACAGGCCACGAGCAGTACTTC. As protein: CASSRTGHEQYF.

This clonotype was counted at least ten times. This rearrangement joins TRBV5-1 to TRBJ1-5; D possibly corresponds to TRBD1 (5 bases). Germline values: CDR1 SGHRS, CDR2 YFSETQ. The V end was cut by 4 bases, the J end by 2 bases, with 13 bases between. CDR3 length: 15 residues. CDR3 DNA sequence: TGCGCCAGCAGCCAGTCAGGACAAGGCAATCAGCCCCAGCATTTT. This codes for CASSQSGQGNQPQHF.

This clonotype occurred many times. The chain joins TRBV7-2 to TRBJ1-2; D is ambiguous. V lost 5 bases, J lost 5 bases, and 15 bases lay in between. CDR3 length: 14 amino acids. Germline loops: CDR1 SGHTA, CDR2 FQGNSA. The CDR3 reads CASSPSDGSYGYTF. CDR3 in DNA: TGTGCCAGCAGCCCTTCCGACGGCTCATATGGCTACACCTTC. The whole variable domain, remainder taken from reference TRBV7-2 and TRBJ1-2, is GAGVSQSPSNKVTEKGKDVELRCDPISGHTALYWYRQSLGQGLEFLIYFQGNSAPDKSGLPSDRFSAERTGGSVSTLTIQRTQQEDSAVYLCASSPSDGSYGYTFGSGTRLTVV.

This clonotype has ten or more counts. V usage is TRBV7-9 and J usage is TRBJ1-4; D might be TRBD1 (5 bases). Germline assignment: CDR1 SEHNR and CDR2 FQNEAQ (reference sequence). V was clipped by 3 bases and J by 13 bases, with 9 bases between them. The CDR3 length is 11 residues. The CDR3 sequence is CASSLGGRLFF. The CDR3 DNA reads TGTGCCAGCAGCTTGGGGGGGAGACTGTTTTTT.

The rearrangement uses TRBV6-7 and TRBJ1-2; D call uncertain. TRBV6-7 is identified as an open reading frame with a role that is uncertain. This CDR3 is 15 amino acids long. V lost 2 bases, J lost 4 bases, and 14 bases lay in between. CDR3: CASSYHPGSGYGYTF. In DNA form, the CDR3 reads TGTGCCAGCAGTTACCACCCCGGGTCAGGCTATGGCTACACCTTC.

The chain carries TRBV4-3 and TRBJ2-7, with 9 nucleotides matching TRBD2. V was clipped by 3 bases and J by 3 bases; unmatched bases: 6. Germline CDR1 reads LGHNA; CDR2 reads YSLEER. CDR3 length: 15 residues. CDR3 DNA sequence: TGCGCCAGCAGCCATACGCTAGCGGGATTCTACGAGCAGTACTTC. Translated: CASSHTLAGFYEQYF.

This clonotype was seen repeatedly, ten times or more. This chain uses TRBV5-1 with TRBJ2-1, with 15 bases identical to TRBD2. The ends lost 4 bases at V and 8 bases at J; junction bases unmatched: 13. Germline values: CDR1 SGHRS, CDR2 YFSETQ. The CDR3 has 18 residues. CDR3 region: CASSPRTSGRASLHEQFF. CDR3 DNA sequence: TGCGCCAGCAGCCCCCGGACTAGCGGGAGGGCCTCCCTCCATGAGCAGTTCTTC.

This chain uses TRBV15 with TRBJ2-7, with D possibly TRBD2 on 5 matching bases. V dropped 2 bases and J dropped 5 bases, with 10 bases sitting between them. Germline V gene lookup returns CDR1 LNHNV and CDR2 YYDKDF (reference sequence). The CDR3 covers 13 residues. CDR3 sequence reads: CATSRNAGDEQYF. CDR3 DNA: TGTGCCACCAGCAGAAACGCGGGTGACGAGCAGTACTTC. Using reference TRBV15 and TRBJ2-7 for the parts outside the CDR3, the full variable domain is DAMVIQNPRYQVTQFGKPVTLSCSQTLNHNVMYWYQQKSSQAPKLLFHYYDKDFNNEADTPDNFQSRRPNTSFCFLDIRSPGLGDTAMYLCATSRNAGDEQYFGPGTRLTVT.

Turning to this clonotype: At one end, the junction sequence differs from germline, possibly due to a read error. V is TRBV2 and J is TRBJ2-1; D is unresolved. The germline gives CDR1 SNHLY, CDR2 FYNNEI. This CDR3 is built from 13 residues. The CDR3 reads CAGKQTFARFSIF. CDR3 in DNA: TGTGCCGGGAAACAGACTTTCGCCCGCTTTTCGATCTTC.

The CDR3 reads CASSSQWRETDTQYF. CDR3 sequence (DNA): TGTGCCAGCAGCTCACAGTGGAGAGAGACAGATACGCAGTATTTT. The gene calls are TRBV7-2 and TRBJ2-3; no definite D call. This CDR3 has 15 amino acids. V lost 4 bases and J lost 3, with 14 bases in between. Germline V gene data show CDR1 as SGHTA and CDR2 as FQGNSA.

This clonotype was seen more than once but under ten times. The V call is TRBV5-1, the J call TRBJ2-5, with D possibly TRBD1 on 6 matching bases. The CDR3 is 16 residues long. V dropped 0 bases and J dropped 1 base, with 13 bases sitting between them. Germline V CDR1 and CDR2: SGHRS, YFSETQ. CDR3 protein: CASSLGPTGSQETQYF. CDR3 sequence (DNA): TGCGCCAGCAGCTTGGGTCCCACAGGGTCCCAAGAGACCCAGTACTTC.

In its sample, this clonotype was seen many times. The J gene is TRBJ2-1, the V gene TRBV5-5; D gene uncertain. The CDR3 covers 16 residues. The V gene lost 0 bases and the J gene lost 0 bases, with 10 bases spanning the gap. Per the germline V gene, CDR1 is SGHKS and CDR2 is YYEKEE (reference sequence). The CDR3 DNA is TGTGCCAGCAGCTTGGCCCCCGGTAGCTCCTACAATGAGCAGTTCTTC. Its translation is CASSLAPGSSYNEQFF.

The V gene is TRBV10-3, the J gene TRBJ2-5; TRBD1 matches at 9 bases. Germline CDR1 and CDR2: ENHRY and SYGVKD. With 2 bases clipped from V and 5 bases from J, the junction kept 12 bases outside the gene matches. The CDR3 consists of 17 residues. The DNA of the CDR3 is TGTGCCATCAGTGAGAGCTCCGGGACAGGGATTTGGGAGACCCAGTACTTC. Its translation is CAISESSGTGIWETQYF.

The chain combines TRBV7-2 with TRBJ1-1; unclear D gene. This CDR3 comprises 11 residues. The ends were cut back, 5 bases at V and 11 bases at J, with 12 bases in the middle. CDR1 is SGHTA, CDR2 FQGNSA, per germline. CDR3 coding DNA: TGTGCCAGCAGCACCGGCGGGAGGGCTTTCTTT. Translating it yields CASSTGGRAFF.

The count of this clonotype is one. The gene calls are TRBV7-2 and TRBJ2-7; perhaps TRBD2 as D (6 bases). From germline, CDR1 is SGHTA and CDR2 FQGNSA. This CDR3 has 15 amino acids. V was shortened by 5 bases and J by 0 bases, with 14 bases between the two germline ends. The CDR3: CASSISWDFSYEQYF. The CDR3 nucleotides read TGTGCCAGCAGCATAAGTTGGGACTTCTCCTACGAGCAGTACTTC.